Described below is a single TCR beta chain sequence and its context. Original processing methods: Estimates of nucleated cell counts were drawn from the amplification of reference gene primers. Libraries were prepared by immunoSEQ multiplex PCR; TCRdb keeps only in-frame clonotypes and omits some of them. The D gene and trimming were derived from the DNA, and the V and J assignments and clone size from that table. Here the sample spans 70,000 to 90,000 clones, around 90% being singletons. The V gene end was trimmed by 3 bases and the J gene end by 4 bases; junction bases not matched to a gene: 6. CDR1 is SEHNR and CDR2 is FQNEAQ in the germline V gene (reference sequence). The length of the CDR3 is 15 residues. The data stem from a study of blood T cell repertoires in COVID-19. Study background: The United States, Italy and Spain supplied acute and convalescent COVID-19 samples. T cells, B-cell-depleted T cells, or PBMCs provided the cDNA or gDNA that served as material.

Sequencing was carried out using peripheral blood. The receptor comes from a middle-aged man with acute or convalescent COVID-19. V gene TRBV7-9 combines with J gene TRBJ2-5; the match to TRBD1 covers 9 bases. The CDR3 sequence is CASSLGDRAAETQYF. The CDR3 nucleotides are TGTGCCAGCAGCTTGGGGGACAGGGCGGCAGAGACCCAGTACTTC.